The T cell receptor (beta chain) under discussion was sequenced for a study of spatial heterogeneity in lung cancer. At the level of the study: In raw reads, more than eight appearances on average were recorded for each unique TCR and UMI combination.

V lost 4 bases to trimming and J lost 6 bases; unmatched junction nucleotides: 4. This CDR3 has 12 amino acids. Germline V gives CDR1 SQVTM, CDR2 ANQGSEA. TCRdb fed the 5' RACE reads into MiXCR, producing one record per CDR3 protein. Here the sample spans under 40,000 distinct CDR3 sequences, around 5.8% being singletons. Study-level findings and limits: Compared with follow-up, resection was when ubiquitous expanded tumor TCRs appeared in blood more.

Regarding this clonotype: The antigen remains undetermined.

Noted time point: sample taken at primary tumor resection. The study sequenced unsorted whole RNA from tumor, nontumor lung or frozen PBMC. A total of 72 untreated early-stage non-small cell lung cancer patients served as donors. The chain links TRBV29-1 to TRBJ1-2; TRBD1 matches 8 bases. The sequences come from PBMCs, collected at surgery. The receptor's source is a male donor with early-stage non-small cell lung cancer. This chain's CDR3 is CSVAPTGDGYTF. In DNA form, the CDR3 reads TGCAGCGTTGCTCCGACAGGGGATGGCTACACCTTC.